One sample yielded the 28 T cell receptor beta chains listed below, sequenced in a study of glioma-infiltrating T cells. The iRepertoire nested amplicon-rescue multiplex PCR amplified TCR alpha and beta CDR3s from RNA. MiXCR, applied by TCRdb to the multiplex PCR reads, yields one record per CDR3 protein. This table has more than 300,000 distinct CDR3 sequences, 41% appearing once. The sequenced material came from glioma tissue, nonneoplastic brain tissue, or PBMCs (not recorded which). These receptors were collected from a human donor with low-grade glioma or glioblastoma, undergoing nonglioma brain surgery, or in good health (not recorded which).

This chain joins TRBV18 and TRBJ2-3; 13 bases match TRBD2. Germline-derived CDR1 and CDR2 are KGHSH and LQKENI. The J segment lost 5 bases and the V segment lost 0 bases, leaving 5 bases of the junction unmatched. CDR3 size: 17 residues. CDR3 in DNA: TGTGCCAGCTCACCACCCGGACTAGCGGGAGTTCGAGATACGCAGTATTTT. Encoded protein: CASSPPGLAGVRDTQYF.

The DNA of the CDR3 is TGCGCCAGCAGCCAAAGTTTGACAGGAACCTACGAGCAGTACTTC. Protein: CASSQSLTGTYEQYF. J is TRBJ2-7 and V is TRBV4-3; TRBD1 might be the D (6 bases). The CDR3 is 15 residues long. Germline lookup yields CDR1 LGHNA and CDR2 YSLEER. V lost 2 bases and J lost 2, with 13 bases in between.

The rearrangement uses TRBV6-1 and TRBJ2-7, with TRBD2 identical over 9 bases. Per germline, CDR1 MNHNS and CDR2 SASEGT. This CDR3 contains 15 residues. Here the CDR3 DNA reads TGTGTCAGTAGAACGAGCGGGGGGACGTTCTACGAGCAGTACTTC. Translated, it gives CVSRTSGGTFYEQYF.

This clonotype was counted only a few times. The J gene is TRBJ1-5, the V gene TRBV7-9, with D possibly matching TRBD1 (6 bases). Trimming cost V 3 bases and J 2 bases, with 14 bases left between them. CDR1 is SEHNR and CDR2 is FQNEAQ in the germline V gene (reference sequence). The CDR3 contains 16 residues. CDR3 protein: CASSFDGGHGNQPQHF. CDR3 bases: TGTGCCAGCAGCTTCGATGGGGGGCATGGCAATCAGCCCCAGCATTTT.

The chain links TRBV20-1 to TRBJ1-1; D not resolved. From germline, CDR1 is DFQATT and CDR2 SNEGSKA (reference sequence). Trimming removed 3 bases from V and 4 bases from J, with 15 bases in between. The CDR3 sequence is 14 residues long. In DNA form, the CDR3 reads TGCAGTGCTAGTCCGGAAGCACGGAGCACTGAAGCTTTCTTT. It encodes CSASPEARSTEAFF.

This rearrangement joins TRBV5-4 to TRBJ2-1; TRBD2 matches 10 bases. V trimming: 3 bases; J trimming: 0 bases; junction bases outside the gene matches: 6. Per the germline V gene, CDR1 is SGHNT and CDR2 is YYREEE (reference sequence). The CDR3 has 17 residues. The CDR3 DNA sequence: TGTGCCAGCAGCTCCGGGACTAGCGAAACCTCCTACAATGAGCAGTTCTTC. It translates to CASSSGTSETSYNEQFF.

This clonotype was counted a few times. The chain carries TRBV6-6 and TRBJ2-5; D may correspond to TRBD1 or TRBD2 (5 bases each). Per germline, CDR1 MNHNY and CDR2 SVGAGI (reference sequence). Trimming pared 6 bases from V and 6 bases from J, leaving 17 bases between. The CDR3 is 14 residues long. The CDR3 DNA sequence: TGTGCCAGCAGCCGGGGACCACCGGGGCAGACCCAGTACTTC. Translated: CASSRGPPGQTQYF.

This chain links TRBV12-3 or TRBV12-4 with TRBJ1-1; D remains ambiguous. V was shortened by 7 bases and J by 4 bases, with 13 bases between the two germline ends. The CDR3 has 13 residues. This CDR3 reads CASIGQLGTEAFF. DNA of the CDR3: TGTGCCAGCATCGGGCAGTTGGGCACTGAAGCTTTCTTT.

The chain joins TRBV18 to TRBJ2-7; a weak D match, TRBD1 (5 bases). Germline V lookup: CDR1 KGHSH, CDR2 LQKENI. The germline V and J ends were trimmed by 4 bases and 2 bases, with 12 bases remaining between them. The CDR3 runs to 14 residues. CDR3 DNA: TGTGCCAGCTCACGGTCACAGGCCGCCTACGAGCAGTACTTC. Protein sequence: CASSRSQAAYEQYF.

Comments on this clonotype: Given a much more abundant clone one base away, this may be a read error. This is likely a read error, given that the CDR3 carries no conserved phenylalanine or tryptophan at its end. This chain connects TRBV28 to TRBJ1-5, with 8 bases that match TRBD1. Germline loops: CDR1 MDHEN, CDR2 SYDVKM. Trimming at V came to 5 bases and at J to 6 bases, leaving 6 bases not matched to a gene. CDR3 length: 14 amino acids. Here the CDR3 DNA reads TGTGCCAGCAGTCATGGACAGGGCGGTCAGCCCCAGCATTCT. Translation: CASSHGQGGQPQHS.

In its sample, this clonotype was seen a few times. V is TRBV4-3 and J is TRBJ2-1, with D unresolved. V was trimmed by 1 base and J by 1 base, leaving 11 bases between them. The CDR3 is made up of 16 amino acids. CDR1 is LGHNA and CDR2 is YSLEER in the germline V gene. The CDR3 DNA reads as TGCGCCAGCAGCCAAGTTGGTGGCGGATCCTACAATGAGCAGTTCTTC. It yields the protein CASSQVGGGSYNEQFF.

V usage is TRBV2 and J usage is TRBJ2-3; D remains ambiguous. The CDR3 is made up of 10 amino acids. V dropped 11 bases and J dropped 5 bases, with 8 bases sitting between them. The germline V gene encodes CDR1 SNHLY and CDR2 FYNNEI. This chain's CDR3 is CARGRDTQYF. The DNA of the CDR3 is TGTGCCCGCGGACGAGATACGCAGTATTTT.

The rearrangement links TRBV7-6 to TRBJ2-1, with a possible D match to TRBD2 (6 bases). CDR3 length equals 16 residues. Germline V gives CDR1 SGHVS, CDR2 FNYEAQ. With 1 base removed from V and 4 bases from J, the gap between germline ends came to 14 bases. The CDR3 nucleotides are TGTGCCAGCAGCTTAGGGCACTCAGGACTATACAATGAGCAGTTCTTC. The encoded protein is CASSLGHSGLYNEQFF.

This sequence joins TRBV5-1 and TRBJ1-1; unclear D gene. This CDR3 comprises 15 residues. The germline V and J ends were trimmed by 1 base and 1 base, with 11 bases remaining between them. CDR1 is SGHRS and CDR2 is YFSETQ in the germline V gene. Written as DNA, the CDR3 is TGCGCCAGCAGCTTGACCAACTCTGGGAACACTGAAGCTTTCTTT. Translating it yields CASSLTNSGNTEAFF.

This sequence joins TRBV7-2 and TRBJ2-1; 9 nucleotides agree with TRBD2. Germline CDR1 reads SGHTA; CDR2 reads FQGNSA. Trimming took 4 bases from V and 9 from J; bases not matched to a gene: 13. The CDR3 contains 16 residues. In DNA form, the CDR3 reads TGTGCCAGCAGCTCATGGGCGGTAGCGGGAGCGAGTGAGCAGTTCTTC. Amino acids: CASSSWAVAGASEQFF. Combining the CDR3 with reference TRBV7-2 and TRBJ2-1 gives the whole variable domain GAGVSQSPSNKVTEKGKDVELRCDPISGHTALYWYRQSLGQGLEFLIYFQGNSAPDKSGLPSDRFSAERTGGSVSTLTIQRTQQEDSAVYLCASSSWAVAGASEQFFGPGTRLTVL.

This clonotype was observed a few times. The chain combines TRBV28 with TRBJ2-1; either TRBD1 or TRBD2 may fit D (6 bases each). The CDR3 covers 15 residues. V was pared by 6 bases and J by 9 bases, with 21 bases between. Per germline, CDR1 MDHEN and CDR2 SYDVKM. CDR3 in amino acids: CASSPWVGGESEQFF. Here the CDR3 DNA reads TGTGCCAGCAGCCCGTGGGTGGGGGGCGAGAGTGAGCAGTTCTTC.

Only a few counts were recorded for this clonotype. This sequence joins TRBV28 and TRBJ2-7, with TRBD2 as a possible D gene (6 bases). The CDR3 loop spans 14 amino acids. Germline V gene lookup returns CDR1 MDHEN and CDR2 SYDVKM. The germline V and J ends were trimmed by 6 bases and 4 bases, with 16 bases remaining between them. The CDR3 DNA reads as TGTGCCAGCAGGCCGGACGGGACTTATTACGAGCAGTACTTC. As protein: CASRPDGTYYEQYF.

Remarks on this clonotype: It may be a read error: a sequence one base away is much more abundant. The chain recombines TRBV6-6 with TRBJ2-7, with D unresolved. This CDR3 spans 14 amino acids. The germline V gene has CDR1 MNHNY and CDR2 SVGAGI (reference sequence). CDR3 bases: TGTGCCAGCAGTTCCCTTGGACGGGCCTACGGGCAGTACTTC. It yields the protein CASSSLGRAYGQYF.

This clonotype has more than one count but fewer than ten. The chain uses TRBV2 and TRBJ2-1, with TRBD1 matching 9 bases. Looked up from germline, CDR1 is SNHLY and CDR2 is FYNNEI. The length of the CDR3 is 15 residues. V lost 0 bases and J lost 7; bases outside the gene matches: 4. CDR3 coding DNA: TGTGCCAGCAGTGAAGCGGGACAGGGTTGGAATGAGCAGTTCTTC. Its protein product is CASSEAGQGWNEQFF.

This sequence joins TRBV5-1 and TRBJ2-2; D may be TRBD1 (5 bases). The V gene lost 1 base and the J gene lost 2 bases, with 12 bases spanning the gap. From germline, CDR1 is SGHRS and CDR2 YFSETQ. The CDR3 is made up of 16 amino acids. The CDR3 protein is CASSLLGALNTGELFF. CDR3 DNA: TGCGCCAGCAGCTTGTTAGGGGCGTTAAACACCGGGGAGCTGTTTTTT.

The chain joins TRBV7-2 to TRBJ1-6; no definite D call. CDR3 size: 13 residues. Germline lookup yields CDR1 SGHTA and CDR2 FQGNSA. V was cut by 3 bases and J by 11 bases, with 11 bases left in between. CDR3 sequence: CASSLDGVTPLHF. CDR3 coding DNA: TGTGCCAGCAGCTTGGACGGAGTAACACCCCTCCACTTT.

About this clonotype: At one boundary the junction diverges from the germline segment, which might be a read error. This sequence joins TRBV25-1 and TRBJ1-1; D is unresolved. The CDR3 sequence is 14 residues long. Germline-derived CDR1 and CDR2 are MGHDK and SYGVNS. The CDR3 protein is CATSQEVMDTEAFF. CDR3 sequence (DNA): TGCGCCACCAGCCAAGAGGTTATGGACACTGAAGCTTTCTTT. Combining the CDR3 with reference TRBV25-1 and TRBJ1-1 gives the whole variable domain EADIYQTPRYLVIGTGKKITLECSQTMGHDKMYWYQQDPGMELHLIHYSYGVNSTEKGDLSSESTVSRIRTEHFPLTLESARPSHTSQYLCATSQEVMDTEAFFGQGTRLTVV.

Note on this clonotype: A much larger clone differs by one base, so this may be a read error. The J gene is TRBJ1-2, the V gene TRBV28; D remains unclear. CDR3 length: 12 residues. Germline V gives CDR1 MDHEN, CDR2 SYDVKM. CDR3 coding DNA: TGTGCCAGCAGCCGGGAGGCAAGAGGCTACAACTTC. Translation: CASSREARGYNF.

As DNA, the CDR3 is TGTGCCAGCAGCTTACGACTAGCGGGGGGCCCCTACCAAGAGACCCAGTACTTC. It translates to CASSLRLAGGPYQETQYF. The chain recombines TRBV7-2 with TRBJ2-5, with 13 bases lining up with TRBD2. V lost 2 bases and J lost 0; bases outside the gene matches: 6. Germline V gene lookup returns CDR1 SGHTA and CDR2 FQGNSA. This CDR3 is 18 amino acids long.

There are a few counts of this clonotype. The chain links TRBV20-1 to TRBJ1-1; D is perhaps TRBD1 (6 bases). Trimming pared 1 base from V and 5 bases from J, leaving 14 bases between. CDR1 and CDR2 from the germline V gene are DFQATT and SNEGSKA (reference sequence). The CDR3 sequence is 14 residues long. This chain's CDR3 is CSARAVGGETEAFF. For the CDR3, the DNA is TGCAGTGCTAGAGCCGTAGGGGGGGAAACTGAAGCTTTCTTT.

This clonotype was counted only a few times. The rearrangement uses TRBV28 and TRBJ1-6; D unclear. Germline V CDR1 and CDR2: MDHEN, SYDVKM. Trimming took 2 bases from V and 6 from J, leaving 20 bases between them. The CDR3 runs 18 residues. The CDR3 DNA reads as TGTGCCAGCAGTTTAGAGGAGGCGGGTTCAGCCTTTAATTCACCCCTCCACTTT. Translating gives CASSLEEAGSAFNSPLHF.

This clonotype was picked up a small number of times. This sequence joins TRBV20-1 and TRBJ2-1; no clear D. Germline V gives CDR1 DFQATT, CDR2 SNEGSKA (reference sequence). V was trimmed by 6 bases and J by 3 bases, leaving 15 bases between them. The length of the CDR3 is 14 residues. The CDR3 DNA follows: TGCAGTGCACCGGGCCCCATGCGCTACAATGAGCAGTTCTTC. Translated: CSAPGPMRYNEQFF.

The CDR3 protein is CASSLDREGTEAFF. The CDR3 nucleotides are TGCGCCAGCAGCTTAGACAGGGAGGGGACTGAAGCTTTCTTT. V usage is TRBV5-1 and J usage is TRBJ1-1; TRBD1 matches at 7 bases. The CDR3 totals 14 residues. V shed 2 bases and J 5 bases; nucleotides not matched to a gene: 6. Germline CDR1 SGHRS, CDR2 YFSETQ.